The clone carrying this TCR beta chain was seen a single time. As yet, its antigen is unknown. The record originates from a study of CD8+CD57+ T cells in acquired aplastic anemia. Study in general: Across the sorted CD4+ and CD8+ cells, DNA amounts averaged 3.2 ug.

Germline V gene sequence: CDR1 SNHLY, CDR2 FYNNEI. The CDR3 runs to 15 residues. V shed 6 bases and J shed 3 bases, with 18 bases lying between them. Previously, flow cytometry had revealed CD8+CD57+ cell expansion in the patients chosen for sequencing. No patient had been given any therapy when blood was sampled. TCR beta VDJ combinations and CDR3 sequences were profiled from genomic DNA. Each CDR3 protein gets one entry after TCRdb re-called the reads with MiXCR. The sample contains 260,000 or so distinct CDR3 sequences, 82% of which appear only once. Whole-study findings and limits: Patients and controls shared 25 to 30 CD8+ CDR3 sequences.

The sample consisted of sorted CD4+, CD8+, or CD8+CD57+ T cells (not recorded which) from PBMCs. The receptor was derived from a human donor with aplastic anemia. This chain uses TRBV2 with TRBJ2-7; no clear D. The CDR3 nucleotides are TGTGCCAGCAGGGAGCGAGAGCCCCTTCTCTACGAGCAGTACTTC. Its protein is CASREREPLLYEQYF. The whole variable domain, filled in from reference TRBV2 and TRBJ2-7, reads EPEVTQTPSHQVTQMGQEVILRCVPISNHLYFYWYRQILGQKVEFLVSFYNNEISEKSEIFDDQFSVERPDGSNFTLKIRSTKLEDSAMYFCASREREPLLYEQYFGPGTRLTVT.